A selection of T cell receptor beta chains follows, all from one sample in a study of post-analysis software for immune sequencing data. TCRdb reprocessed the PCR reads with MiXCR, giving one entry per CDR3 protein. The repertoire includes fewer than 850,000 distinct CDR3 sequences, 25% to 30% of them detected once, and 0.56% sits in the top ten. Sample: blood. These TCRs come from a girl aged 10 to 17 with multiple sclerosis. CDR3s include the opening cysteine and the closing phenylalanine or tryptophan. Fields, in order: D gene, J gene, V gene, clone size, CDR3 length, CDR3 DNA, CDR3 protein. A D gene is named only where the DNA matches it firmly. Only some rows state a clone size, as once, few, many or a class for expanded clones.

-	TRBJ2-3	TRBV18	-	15	TGTGCCAGCTCACCCCTCGAGCGTCGCACAGATACGCAGTATTTT	CASSPLERRTDTQYF
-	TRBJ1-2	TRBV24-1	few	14	TGTGCCACCAGTGACACCTCAAGAGGCTATGGCTACACCTTC	CATSDTSRGYGYTF
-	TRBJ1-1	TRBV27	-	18	TGTGCCAGCAGTTTAGTCGGGCAGGGGCTGACCAAGGGCACTGAAGCTTTCTTT	CASSLVGQGLTKGTEAFF
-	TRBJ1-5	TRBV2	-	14	TGTGCCGGCGGTGGACCCCAGAACAATCAGCCCCAGCATTTT	CAGGGPQNNQPQHF
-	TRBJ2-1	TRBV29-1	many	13	TGCAGCGTTGAGTGGAGGGCGGGCAATGAGCAGTTCTTC	CSVEWRAGNEQFF
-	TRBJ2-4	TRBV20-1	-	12	TGCAGTGCCGTTGGACCCAAAAACATTCAGTACTTC	CSAVGPKNIQYF
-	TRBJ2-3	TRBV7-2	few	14	TGTGCCAGCAGCTTTACAGGGTACACAGATACGCAGTATTTT	CASSFTGYTDTQYF
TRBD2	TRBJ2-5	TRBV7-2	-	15	TGTGCCAGCAGCTTAGGATTTACCAGCGGGAACCTCCAGTACTTC	CASSLGFTSGNLQYF
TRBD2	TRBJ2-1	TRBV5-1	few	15	TGCGCCAGCAGCCAGGGACTAGCGGGGGGGCCTGAGCAGTTCTTC	CASSQGLAGGPEQFF
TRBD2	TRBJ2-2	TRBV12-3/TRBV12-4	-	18	TGTGCCAGCAGTACTAGACTAGCGGGAGGGGGAGACACCGGGGAGCTGTTTTTT	CASSTRLAGGGDTGELFF
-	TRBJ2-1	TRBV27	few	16	TGTGCCAGCAGCCGTAGCGGCCCGAGCTCCTACAATGAGCAGTTCTTC	CASSRSGPSSYNEQFF